Each of the 27 T cell receptor beta chains below was sequenced from the same sample in a study of molecular identifiers for immune sequencing clone quantification. Via MiXCR, TCRdb re-called the PCR reads, giving one row per CDR3 protein. The sample has around 480,000 distinct CDR3 sequences, over 20% seen once. The sample consisted of naive CD8+ T cells from blood, with Jurkat cell RNA spiked in. Subset of the sample: FACS-sorted CD8+CD4-CCR7+CD45RA+ naive T cells. The receptors derive from a human donor in good health. Some libraries in this study had Jurkat cell RNA spiked in.

This clonotype has a count of ten or more. The genes are TRBV5-4 and TRBJ2-7, with D maybe TRBD1 (5 bases). The CDR3 runs to 15 residues. Germline CDR1 and CDR2: SGHNT and YYREEE (reference sequence). V was pared by 0 bases and J by 1 base, with 11 bases between. In nucleotides, the CDR3 is TGTGCCAGCAGCTTGGAGGTGTCAGGGTCCTACGAGCAGTACTTC. This gives the protein CASSLEVSGSYEQYF.

This clonotype was counted a few times. The V and J genes are TRBV19 and TRBJ2-6; perhaps TRBD1 as D (6 bases). Germline loops: CDR1 LNHDA, CDR2 SQIVND (reference sequence). Trimming pared 1 base from V and 0 bases from J, leaving 10 bases between. The CDR3 is made up of 17 amino acids. The CDR3 region has the DNA TGTGCCAGTAGTATAGGTGCAGGGGCCTCTGGGGCCAACGTCCTGACTTTC. This sequence encodes CASSIGAGASGANVLTF.

The J gene is TRBJ2-5, the V gene TRBV10-1, with D unclear. Per the germline V gene, CDR1 is WNHNN and CDR2 is SYGVQD (reference sequence). This CDR3 region has 13 residues. V gave up 3 bases and J gave up 0 bases, with 5 bases separating them. CDR3 sequence: CASSDYDQETQYF. The CDR3 DNA sequence: TGCGCCAGCAGTGACTACGACCAAGAGACCCAGTACTTC.

This sequence joins TRBV24-1 and TRBJ2-2; 7 bases are shared with TRBD1. The CDR3 is made up of 18 amino acids. The germline V gene encodes CDR1 KGHDR and CDR2 SFDVKD. The ends lost 3 bases at V and 1 base at J; junction bases unmatched: 10. CDR3 nucleotides: TGTGCCACCAGTGATCACCCGTCGACAGGGAAGAACACCGGGGAGCTGTTTTTT. It is translated as CATSDHPSTGKNTGELFF.

This chain uses TRBV7-2 with TRBJ1-1, with no clear D. The V and J ends lost 2 bases and 1 base respectively, with 8 bases between them. The CDR3 length is 14 residues. Looked up from germline, CDR1 is SGHTA and CDR2 is FQGNSA. The CDR3 is CASSLRAENTEAFF. The CDR3 region has the DNA TGTGCCAGCAGCTTACGGGCGGAGAACACTGAAGCTTTCTTT.

This clonotype has a count of ten or more. The rearrangement joins TRBV28 to TRBJ2-7; D might be TRBD1 or TRBD2, each matching 5 bases. The CDR3 extends over 16 amino acids. CDR1 is MDHEN and CDR2 is SYDVKM in the germline V gene. V was trimmed by 1 base and J by 0 bases, leaving 13 bases between them. This CDR3 reads CASSLYGTSSSYEQYF. CDR3 in DNA: TGTGCCAGCAGTTTATATGGGACGTCGAGCTCCTACGAGCAGTACTTC.

This clonotype was picked up a small number of times. At one end, the junction sequence differs from germline, possibly due to a read error. The rearrangement links TRBV4-2 to TRBJ1-1; D not certain. From germline, CDR1 is LGHNA and CDR2 YNFKEQ. The CDR3 loop spans 12 amino acids. The DNA for the CDR3 is TGTGCCGGCAGCCAAGTGAACACTGAAGCTTTCTTT. Translating gives CAGSQVNTEAFF.

In DNA, the CDR3 is TGTGCCAGCAGCCCACCACACGGACAGTCCTATGGCTACACCTTC. It specifies CASSPPHGQSYGYTF. The V call is TRBV7-9, the J call TRBJ1-2, with D perhaps matching TRBD1 (6 bases). The germline gives CDR1 SEHNR, CDR2 FQNEAQ (reference sequence). The V end lost 5 bases, the J end lost 4 bases, and 17 bases lay between the germline ends. The CDR3 length is 15 residues.

As concerns this clonotype: Sequence at one end of the junction differs from germline and may be a read error. The chain recombines TRBV6-5 with TRBJ1-6; weak D call: TRBD1 (5 bases). The CDR3 runs 18 residues. Per the germline V gene, CDR1 is MNHEY and CDR2 is SVGAGI. The CDR3 region has the DNA TGTGCCAGCAGTTACGGGGCAGGGAAAAGCTCCTATAATTCACCCCTCCGCTTT. Translation gives CASSYGAGKSSYNSPLRF.

This clonotype was seen ten or more times. The gene calls are TRBV24-1 and TRBJ1-5, with D uncertain. Germline V gene lookup returns CDR1 KGHDR and CDR2 SFDVKD. This CDR3 spans 13 amino acids. The V gene lost 5 bases and the J gene lost 2 bases, with 6 bases spanning the gap. CDR3 protein: CATSAGRNQPQHF. The CDR3 DNA is TGTGCCACCAGTGCTGGCCGCAATCAGCCCCAGCATTTT.

Written as DNA, the CDR3 is TGTGCCACCAGTGACAATGGAGCGGGAGTGGGGTTCTTCGGGGAGCTGTTTTTT. Residues: CATSDNGAGVGFFGELFF. The rearrangement joins TRBV24-1 to TRBJ2-2; 8 bases map to TRBD2. There are 18 residues in the CDR3. With 4 bases clipped from V and 7 bases from J, the junction kept 16 bases outside the gene matches. Germline lookup yields CDR1 KGHDR and CDR2 SFDVKD.

This clonotype was detected only a few times. The chain carries TRBV27 and TRBJ2-7; TRBD1 agrees at 10 bases. The CDR3 spans 15 residues. Germline assignment: CDR1 MNHEY and CDR2 SMNVEV (reference sequence). V shed 5 bases and J 4 bases; nucleotides not matched to a gene: 8. For the CDR3, the DNA is TGTGCCAGCAGTCTGTTTAAGGGACAGGGGTACGAGCAGTACTTC. Translating it yields CASSLFKGQGYEQYF.

This clonotype was seen a few times. At one end, the junction sequence differs from germline, possibly due to a read error. The V and J genes are TRBV7-9 and TRBJ1-4, with D perhaps matching TRBD1 (6 bases). The CDR3 runs 15 residues. From germline, CDR1 is SEHNR and CDR2 FQNEAQ (reference sequence). CDR3 nucleotides: TGTGCCAGCAGCTTAGCGGGCAGGGGCAATGGAAAACTGTTTTTT. Translation gives CASSLAGRGNGKLFF.

The V gene is TRBV25-1, the J gene TRBJ1-2; the D is unclear. The ends were cut back, 4 bases at V and 4 bases at J, with 10 bases in the middle. The CDR3 has 13 amino acids. Per the germline V gene, CDR1 is MGHDK and CDR2 is SYGVNS. CDR3 DNA: TGTGCCAGCAGTGCCGCCGCGGCCTATGGCTACACCTTC. Protein: CASSAAAAYGYTF.

This clonotype was recorded at least ten times. V is TRBV30 and J is TRBJ2-1; D is undetermined. Germline V gene lookup returns CDR1 GTSNPN and CDR2 SVGIG (reference sequence). The CDR3 consists of 11 residues. Trimming took 0 bases from V and 6 from J, leaving 3 bases between them. The DNA for the CDR3 is TGTGCCTGGAGTGTACTCAATGAGCAGTTCTTC. Protein product: CAWSVLNEQFF.

This clonotype came up many times. The chain carries TRBV27 and TRBJ2-7; D possibly corresponds to TRBD1 (6 bases). The germline V gene has CDR1 MNHEY and CDR2 SMNVEV (reference sequence). CDR3 size: 13 residues. The ends were cut back, 5 bases at V and 7 bases at J, with 15 bases in the middle. The CDR3 is CASSPTGLGEQYF. The DNA for the CDR3 is TGTGCCAGCAGTCCTACAGGGTTGGGGGAGCAGTACTTC.

Many counts were recorded for this clonotype. This chain joins TRBV12-3 or TRBV12-4 and TRBJ2-3; TRBD2 matches 9 bases. The CDR3 spans 14 residues. The V segment lost 5 bases and the J segment 6 bases; nucleotides outside the gene matches: 6. CDR3 nucleotide sequence: TGTGCCAGCAGTCCTTGGCGGGAGGGCGATACGCAGTATTTT. Its protein product is CASSPWREGDTQYF.

This clonotype has just a few counts. J is TRBJ2-6 and V is TRBV5-4, with no clear D. Germline V gene lookup returns CDR1 SGHNT and CDR2 YYREEE (reference sequence). The CDR3 is 16 residues long. V was cut by 0 bases and J by 0 bases, with 7 bases left in between. The CDR3 loop reads CASSLGGDSGANVLTF. In DNA, the CDR3 is TGTGCCAGCAGCTTGGGAGGTGACTCTGGGGCCAACGTCCTGACTTTC.

About this clonotype itself: One junction end disagrees with the germline gene, perhaps due to a read error. J is TRBJ2-7 and V is TRBV5-6, with D possibly being TRBD1 or TRBD2 (5 bases each). The CDR3 covers 15 residues. Germline V gene sequence: CDR1 SGHDT, CDR2 YYEEEE. The CDR3 region is CASSLGGLSTYGQYF. The CDR3 nucleotides read TGTGCCAGCAGCTTGGGGGGGTTGAGTACCTACGGGCAGTACTTC.

About this clonotype: A read error is possible here, since a much larger clone lies one base away. J is TRBJ1-1 and V is TRBV5-1; D is perhaps TRBD1 (6 bases). Germline V gene sequence: CDR1 SGHRS, CDR2 YFSETQ. The CDR3 sequence is 14 residues long. DNA of the CDR3: TGCGCCGGCAGCCCAACCTGGGGGCACACTGAAGCTTTCTTT. Its translation: CAGSPTWGHTEAFF.

In its sample, this clonotype was seen many times. This chain uses TRBV19 with TRBJ2-2; D remains unclear. The CDR3 contains 13 residues. The germline CDR1 and CDR2 sequences are LNHDA and SQIVND (reference sequence). V lost 3 bases and J 4 bases, leaving 6 bases between the germline ends. CDR3 amino acids: CASSIAVTGELFF. Here the CDR3 DNA reads TGTGCCAGTAGTATTGCGGTCACCGGGGAGCTGTTTTTT.

Note on this clonotype: The final CDR3 position lacks the conserved phenylalanine or tryptophan, pointing to a likely read error. The rearrangement uses TRBV5-1 and TRBJ1-6; possible D gene TRBD1, 5 bases. V was pared by 0 bases and J by 9 bases, with 10 bases between. Looked up from germline, CDR1 is SGHRS and CDR2 is YFSETQ. The CDR3 consists of 14 residues. This CDR3 is CASSLEGDGSPLHL. CDR3 sequence (DNA): TGCGCCAGCAGCTTGGAAGGGGACGGTTCACCCCTCCACCTT.

This chain connects TRBV19 to TRBJ2-7; D gene uncertain. V was trimmed by 1 base and J by 2 bases, leaving 9 bases between them. Germline loops: CDR1 LNHDA, CDR2 SQIVND (reference sequence). The CDR3 runs to 14 residues. This CDR3 reads CASSIAGLAYEQYF. CDR3 DNA sequence: TGTGCCAGTAGTATAGCCGGTCTTGCCTACGAGCAGTACTTC.

This clonotype was observed a few times. This chain joins TRBV6-2 or TRBV6-3 and TRBJ2-3; D uncertain. The V gene's germline CDR1 is MNHEY and CDR2 SVGEGT. CDR3 length equals 13 residues. V lost 6 bases to trimming and J lost 0 bases, with 7 bases between them. The CDR3: CASRPTSTDTQYF. CDR3 nucleotides: TGTGCCAGCAGGCCGACTAGCACAGATACGCAGTATTTT.

This clonotype was counted between two and nine times. The chain joins TRBV12-3 or TRBV12-4 to TRBJ2-3; possibly TRBD1 for D (5 bases). CDR3 size: 13 residues. With 6 bases removed from V and 2 bases from J, the gap between germline ends came to 9 bases. Here the CDR3 reads CASRGQPTDTQYF. CDR3 DNA: TGTGCCAGCAGAGGACAACCCACAGATACGCAGTATTTT.

Concerning this clonotype: One junction end does not reproduce the germline sequence, and a read error may be involved. The chain couples TRBV27 to TRBJ2-3, with TRBD1 matching 10 bases. There are 16 residues in the CDR3. Germline loops: CDR1 MNHEY, CDR2 SMNVEV (reference sequence). DNA for the CDR3: TGTGCCAGCAGTTTGACAGGGGGCGCCCACACAGATGCGCAGTATTTT. Its protein product is CASSLTGGAHTDAQYF.

At least ten counts were recorded for this clonotype. The genes are TRBV13 and TRBJ2-7; 13 nucleotides agree with TRBD2. V lost 4 bases to trimming and J lost 6 bases; unmatched junction nucleotides: 9. The CDR3 spans 16 residues. Germline CDR1 is PRHDT and CDR2 is FYEKMQ (reference sequence). The CDR3 loop reads CASSSAGTSGDPEQYF. The CDR3 DNA sequence: TGTGCCAGCAGCTCGGCCGGGACTAGCGGGGATCCCGAGCAGTACTTC. The full variable domain, in which reference TRBV13 and TRBJ2-7 provide the parts outside the CDR3, is AAGVIQSPRHLIKEKRETATLKCYPIPRHDTVYWYQQGPGQDPQFLISFYEKMQSDKGSIPDRFSAQQFSDYHSELNMSSLELGDSALYFCASSSAGTSGDPEQYFGPGTRLTVT.